These 15 T cell receptor beta chains share one sample of origin, sequenced in a study of monozygotic twins with inflammatory bowel disease. TCRdb reprocessed the 5' RACE reads and stores each CDR3 protein as one record, lacking DNA. Its table records over 110,000 distinct CDR3 sequences. The sequencing sample was made of blood. All receptors come from a human donor with ulcerative colitis or Crohn's disease, or a healthy co-twin of an affected twin (not recorded which).

The CDR3 here is CASSVIKQVPSMNTEAFF. V and J are TRBV9 and TRBJ1-1; TCRdb calls TRBD1, which cannot be checked without DNA. The CDR3 has 18 amino acids. Germline CDR1 and CDR2: SGDLS and YYNGEE.

J is TRBJ1-5 and V is TRBV25-1; TCRdb returns TRBD1, unconfirmable since there is no DNA. The germline V gene encodes CDR1 MGHDK and CDR2 SYGVNS. CDR3 size: 14 residues. CDR3 protein: CASSGPQGHQPQHF.

This sequence joins TRBV9 and TRBJ2-7; the TCRdb call, TRBD1, lacks DNA for checking. This CDR3 has 14 amino acids. Germline V gives CDR1 SGDLS, CDR2 YYNGEE. This CDR3 reads CASSVAGAGGEQYF.

CDR3: CASSFGPYETLDQPQHF. The V call is TRBV6-2 or TRBV6-3, the J call TRBJ1-5. Germline V gives CDR1 MNHEY, CDR2 SVGEGT. This CDR3 contains 17 residues.

This chain joins TRBV11-2 and TRBJ2-1. Germline lookup yields CDR1 SGHAT and CDR2 FQNNGV. The CDR3 runs to 15 residues. CDR3: CASSLERTSYNEQFF.

This chain joins TRBV5-6 and TRBJ2-7; TCRdb reports TRBD2, a call that lacks DNA to check it against. CDR1 SGHDT and CDR2 YYEEEE come from the germline V gene. The CDR3 has 18 residues. CDR3 residues: CASSLVSPGTSIHYEQYF.

The rearrangement uses TRBV13 and TRBJ2-1; TCRdb names TRBD2, which stays unverified in the absence of DNA. This CDR3 has 17 residues. CDR1 and CDR2 (germline): PRHDT, FYEKMQ (reference sequence). This chain's CDR3 is CASSSERGGDSYNEQFF.

The CDR3 protein is CASSAGGPYNEQFF. V is TRBV27 and J is TRBJ2-1; absent DNA, TCRdb's TRBD2 call cannot be checked. Germline V gives CDR1 MNHEY, CDR2 SMNVEV (reference sequence). The CDR3 has 14 residues.

The chain is built from TRBV27 and TRBJ1-1. Germline CDR1 reads MNHEY; CDR2 reads SMNVEV (reference sequence). The CDR3 extends over 14 amino acids. CDR3 region: CASSFDPFRPEAFF.

J is TRBJ1-6 and V is TRBV5-4. The CDR3 extends over 16 amino acids. Germline CDR1 SGHNT, CDR2 YYREEE (reference sequence). The chain's CDR3 is CASSLGGSSYNSPLHF. Full variable domain (outside the CDR3, taken from reference TRBV5-4 and TRBJ1-6): ETGVTQSPTHLIKTRGQQVTLRCSSQSGHNTVSWYQQALGQGPQFIFQYYREEENGRGNFPPRFSGLQFPNYSSELNVNALELDDSALYLCASSLGGSSYNSPLHFGNGTRLTVT.

The chain uses TRBV5-4 and TRBJ2-7; TCRdb's assignment of TRBD1 cannot be checked, as there is no DNA. Germline V CDR1 and CDR2: SGHNT, YYREEE (reference sequence). The CDR3 is made up of 14 amino acids. The CDR3 region is CASSRAQGLYEQYF. Using reference TRBV5-4 and TRBJ2-7 for the parts outside the CDR3, the full variable domain is ETGVTQSPTHLIKTRGQQVTLRCSSQSGHNTVSWYQQALGQGPQFIFQYYREEENGRGNFPPRFSGLQFPNYSSELNVNALELDDSALYLCASSRAQGLYEQYFGPGTRLTVT.

The gene calls are TRBV20-1 and TRBJ1-3; no DNA is available, so the TRBD1 call from TCRdb remains unchecked. The CDR3 has 13 residues. Per germline, CDR1 DFQATT and CDR2 SNEGSKA (reference sequence). The CDR3 region is CSAGQGAGNTIYF.

The chain links TRBV18 to TRBJ2-1; TCRdb calls TRBD1, which cannot be checked without DNA. This CDR3 contains 14 residues. Germline V gives CDR1 KGHSH, CDR2 LQKENI. CDR3 sequence reads: CASSQTGSDNEQFF.

The chain employs TRBV5-1 and TRBJ2-1; TCRdb gives TRBD1 as the D gene, but with no DNA this cannot be confirmed. Germline V gene sequence: CDR1 SGHRS, CDR2 YFSETQ. This CDR3 has 16 residues. Here the CDR3 reads CASSYTGGGVYNEQFF. Full variable domain (rest looked up from reference TRBV5-1 and TRBJ2-1): KAGVTQTPRYLIKTRGQQVTLSCSPISGHRSVSWYQQTPGQGLQFLFEYFSETQRNKGNFPGRFSGRQFSNSRSEMNVSTLELGDSALYLCASSYTGGGVYNEQFFGPGTRLTVL.

This chain's CDR3 is CASSYPGQGSTEAFF. V usage is TRBV5-1 and J usage is TRBJ1-1; TCRdb designates TRBD1, a call that cannot be tested without DNA. The germline V gene has CDR1 SGHRS and CDR2 YFSETQ. The length of the CDR3 is 15 residues.